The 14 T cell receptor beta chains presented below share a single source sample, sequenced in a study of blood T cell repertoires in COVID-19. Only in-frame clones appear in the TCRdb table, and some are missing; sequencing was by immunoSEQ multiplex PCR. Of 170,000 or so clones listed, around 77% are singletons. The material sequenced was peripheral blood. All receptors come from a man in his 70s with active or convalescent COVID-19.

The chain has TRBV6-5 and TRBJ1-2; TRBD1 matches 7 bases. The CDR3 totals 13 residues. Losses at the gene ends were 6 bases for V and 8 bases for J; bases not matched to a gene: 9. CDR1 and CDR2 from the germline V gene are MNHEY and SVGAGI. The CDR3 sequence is CASRIMTGRGYTF. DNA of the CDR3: TGTGCCAGCAGGATCATGACAGGGCGAGGCTACACCTTC.

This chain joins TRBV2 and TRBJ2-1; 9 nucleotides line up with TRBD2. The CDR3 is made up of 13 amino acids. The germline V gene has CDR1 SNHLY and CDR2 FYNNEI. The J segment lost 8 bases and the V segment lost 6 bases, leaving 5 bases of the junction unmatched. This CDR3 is CASRSSGAYEQFF. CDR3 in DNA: TGTGCCAGCAGGTCTAGCGGGGCCTATGAGCAGTTCTTC.

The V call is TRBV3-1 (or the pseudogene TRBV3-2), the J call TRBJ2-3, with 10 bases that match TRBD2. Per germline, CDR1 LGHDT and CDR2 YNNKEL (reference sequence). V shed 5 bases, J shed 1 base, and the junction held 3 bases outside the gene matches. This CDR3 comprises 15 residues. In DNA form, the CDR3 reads TGTGCCAGCAGCAAGACTAGCGGGCGCACAGATACGCAGTATTTT. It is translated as CASSKTSGRTDTQYF.

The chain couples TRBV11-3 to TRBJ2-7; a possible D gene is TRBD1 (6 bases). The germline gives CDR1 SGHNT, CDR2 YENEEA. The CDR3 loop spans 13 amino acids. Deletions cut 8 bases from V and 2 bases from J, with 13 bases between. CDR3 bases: TGTGCCAGCGCGTACTCAGGGGCCTACGAGCAGTACTTC. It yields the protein CASAYSGAYEQYF.

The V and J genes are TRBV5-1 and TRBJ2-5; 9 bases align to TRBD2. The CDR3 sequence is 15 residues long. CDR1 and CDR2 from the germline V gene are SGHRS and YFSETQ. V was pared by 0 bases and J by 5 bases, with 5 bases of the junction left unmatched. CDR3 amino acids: CASSLDGTSQETQYF. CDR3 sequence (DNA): TGCGCCAGCAGCTTGGATGGGACTAGCCAGGAGACCCAGTACTTC.

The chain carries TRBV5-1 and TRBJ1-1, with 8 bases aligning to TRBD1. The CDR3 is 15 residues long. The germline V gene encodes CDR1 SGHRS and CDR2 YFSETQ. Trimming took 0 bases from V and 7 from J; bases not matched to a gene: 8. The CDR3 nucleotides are TGCGCCAGCAGCTTGGAGCAGGGGGCGCAAGGTGAAGCTTTCTTT. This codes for CASSLEQGAQGEAFF.

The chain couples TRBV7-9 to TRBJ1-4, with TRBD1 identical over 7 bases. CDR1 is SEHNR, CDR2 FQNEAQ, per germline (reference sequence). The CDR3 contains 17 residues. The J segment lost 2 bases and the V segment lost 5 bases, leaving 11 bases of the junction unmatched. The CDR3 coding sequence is TGTGCCAGCAGCCGCCGACAGGGTAGTACGACTAATGAAAAACTGTTTTTT. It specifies CASSRRQGSTTNEKLFF.

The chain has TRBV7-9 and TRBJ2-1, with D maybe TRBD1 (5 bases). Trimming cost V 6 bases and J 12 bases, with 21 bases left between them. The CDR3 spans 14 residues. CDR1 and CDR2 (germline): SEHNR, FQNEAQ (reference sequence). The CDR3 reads CASSDVDSPGRQFF. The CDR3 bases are TGTGCCAGCAGTGATGTCGACAGCCCTGGTCGGCAGTTCTTC.

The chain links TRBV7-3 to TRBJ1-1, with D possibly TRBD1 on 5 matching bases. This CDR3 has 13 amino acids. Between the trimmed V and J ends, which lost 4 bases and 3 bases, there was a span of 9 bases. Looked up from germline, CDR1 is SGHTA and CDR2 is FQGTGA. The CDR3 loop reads CASSWGVDTEAFF. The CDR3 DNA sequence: TGTGCCAGCAGCTGGGGGGTGGACACTGAAGCTTTCTTT.

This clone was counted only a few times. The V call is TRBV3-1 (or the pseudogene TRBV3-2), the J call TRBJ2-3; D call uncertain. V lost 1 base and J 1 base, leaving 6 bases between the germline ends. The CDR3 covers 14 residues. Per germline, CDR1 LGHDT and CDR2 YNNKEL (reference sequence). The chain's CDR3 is CASSQVAGTDTQYF. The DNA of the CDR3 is TGTGCCAGCAGCCAAGTCGCAGGCACAGATACGCAGTATTTT.

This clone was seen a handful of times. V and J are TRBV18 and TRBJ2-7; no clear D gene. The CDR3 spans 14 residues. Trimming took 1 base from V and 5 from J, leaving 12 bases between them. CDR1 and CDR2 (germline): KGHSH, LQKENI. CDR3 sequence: CASSPRLRSDEQYF. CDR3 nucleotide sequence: TGTGCCAGCTCACCACGGCTGCGGTCGGACGAGCAGTACTTC.

In DNA form, the CDR3 reads TGTGCCAGCAGTGGGGGACAGCAGAGTAATGAAAAACTGTTTTTT. Translated: CASSGGQQSNEKLFF. V usage is TRBV25-1 and J usage is TRBJ1-4; 7 bases align to TRBD1. Unmatched junction bases numbered 6, after V lost 4 bases and J lost 4 bases. This CDR3 region has 15 residues. Germline V gives CDR1 MGHDK, CDR2 SYGVNS.

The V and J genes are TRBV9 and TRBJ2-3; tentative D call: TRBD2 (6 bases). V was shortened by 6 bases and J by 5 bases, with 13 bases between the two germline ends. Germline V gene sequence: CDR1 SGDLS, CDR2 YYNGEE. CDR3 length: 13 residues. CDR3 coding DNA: TGTGCCAGCAATCGGGGGATCATAGATACGCAGTATTTT. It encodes CASNRGIIDTQYF.

CDR3 region: CASLRTGTLSSYEQYF. CDR3 bases: TGTGCCAGCCTGCGTACCGGGACTCTTAGCTCCTACGAGCAGTACTTC. This chain joins TRBV11-2 and TRBJ2-7; D is perhaps TRBD2 (6 bases). The CDR3 runs to 16 residues. The V gene's germline CDR1 is SGHAT and CDR2 FQNNGV. Trimming removed 8 bases at V and 0 bases at J, with 20 bases between. The whole variable domain, remainder taken from reference TRBV11-2 and TRBJ2-7, is EAGVAQSPRYKIIEKRQSVAFWCNPISGHATLYWYQQILGQGPKLLIQFQNNGVVDDSQLPKDRFSAERLKGVDSTLKIQPAKLEDSAVYLCASLRTGTLSSYEQYFGPGTRLTVT.